The 10 T cell receptor beta chains listed next were all sequenced from one sample in a study of T cell responses to AZD1222 COVID-19 vaccine. Sequenced by immunoSEQ multiplex PCR; TCRdb stores in-frame clones only, minus some. The profile shows 150,000 to 190,000 clones, over 70% of them singletons. The starting material was peripheral blood, obtained 28 days after the second AZD1222 dose. These receptor sequences come from an adult who received the AZD1222 COVID-19 vaccine.

The chain combines TRBV29-1 with TRBJ1-1, with unresolved D. The germline CDR1 and CDR2 sequences are SQVTM and ANQGSEA. With 6 bases removed from V and 0 bases from J, the gap between germline ends came to 14 bases. This CDR3 has 14 amino acids. Here the CDR3 DNA reads TGCAGCGTGAGATTGGGGAGGGTGAACACTGAAGCTTTCTTT. Protein sequence: CSVRLGRVNTEAFF.

The chain uses TRBV5-1 and TRBJ1-1; TRBD1 matches 9 bases. J lost 3 bases, V lost 3 bases, and 6 bases had no gene match. CDR3 length equals 15 residues. The V gene's germline CDR1 is SGHRS and CDR2 YFSETQ. CDR3 protein: CASSSTGGADTEAFF. In DNA form, the CDR3 reads TGCGCCAGCAGCTCAACAGGGGGCGCGGACACTGAAGCTTTCTTT.

The rearrangement uses TRBV28 and TRBJ2-1, with TRBD2 matching over 11 bases. The junction had 4 bases not matched to a gene; V was cut back by 5 bases and J by 1 base. CDR1 is MDHEN and CDR2 is SYDVKM in the germline V gene. The CDR3 covers 16 residues. The chain's CDR3 is CASSARLAGSYNEQFF. The CDR3 DNA sequence: TGTGCCAGCAGTGCCCGACTAGCGGGGTCCTACAATGAGCAGTTCTTC.

V usage is TRBV19 and J usage is TRBJ2-3; 11 positions match TRBD1. The CDR3 extends over 15 amino acids. Trimming took 6 bases from V and 2 from J; bases not matched to a gene: 4. CDR1 is LNHDA, CDR2 SQIVND, per germline (reference sequence). CDR3 DNA sequence: TGTGCCAGTAGCATGGGACAGGGGGTCACAGATACGCAGTATTTT. Translated: CASSMGQGVTDTQYF.

The chain's CDR3 is CASSLVTGDYYNEQFF. CDR3 nucleotide sequence: TGTGCCAGCAGCTTAGTGACAGGGGATTACTACAATGAGCAGTTCTTC. The chain is built from TRBV7-2 and TRBJ2-1, with TRBD1 identical over 8 bases. Germline V gene data show CDR1 as SGHTA and CDR2 as FQGNSA. With V trimmed by 1 base and J by 3 bases, 5 bases remained unmatched. The CDR3 loop spans 16 amino acids.

The chain combines TRBV10-3 with TRBJ2-7; TRBD1 or TRBD2 may be the D gene (7 bases each). The CDR3 is 14 residues long. Trimming removed 4 bases at V and 5 bases at J, with 15 bases between. The germline gives CDR1 ENHRY, CDR2 SYGVKD. CDR3 coding DNA: TGTGCCATCAGTGCAGGGGGAGGGTTGGACGAGCAGTACTTC. Its translation: CAISAGGGLDEQYF.

The chain carries TRBV25-1 and TRBJ2-5, with D tentatively TRBD2 (6 bases). CDR1 MGHDK and CDR2 SYGVNS come from the germline V gene. Between the trimmed V and J ends, which lost 6 bases and 3 bases, there was a span of 11 bases. This CDR3 region has 13 residues. The CDR3 loop reads CASSHGGEETQYF. The CDR3 DNA reads TGTGCCAGCAGCCATGGCGGGGAAGAGACCCAGTACTTC.

This chain connects TRBV7-2 to TRBJ1-1, with 9 positions matching TRBD1. The junction had 1 base not matched to a gene; V was cut back by 1 base and J by 1 base. The germline CDR1 and CDR2 sequences are SGHTA and FQGNSA. The CDR3 sequence is 15 residues long. The CDR3 reads CASSLVGQGNTEAFF. DNA for the CDR3: TGTGCCAGCAGCTTAGTGGGACAGGGGAACACTGAAGCTTTCTTT.

The chain combines TRBV27 with TRBJ1-1, with D unresolved. Trimming cost V 6 bases and J 1 base, with 15 bases left between them. Germline lookup yields CDR1 MNHEY and CDR2 SMNVEV (reference sequence). The CDR3 is made up of 15 amino acids. The CDR3 protein is CASSNWQVKNTEAFF. In DNA form, the CDR3 reads TGTGCCAGCAGCAACTGGCAGGTAAAGAACACTGAAGCTTTCTTT.

The chain is built from TRBV5-4 and TRBJ2-1; 9 nucleotides align to TRBD2. Germline CDR1 is SGHNT and CDR2 is YYREEE (reference sequence). This CDR3 is built from 15 residues. V gave up 0 bases and J gave up 9 bases; unmatched junction bases: 7. The CDR3: CASSLVGAGGSEQFF. For the CDR3, the DNA is TGTGCCAGCAGCTTGGTTGGGGCGGGAGGGAGTGAGCAGTTCTTC.